The subject of this entry is one TCR beta chain. TCRdb's copy holds only in-frame clones and misses some; the assay was immunoSEQ multiplex PCR. The sample contains around 130,000 clones, under 90% of which appear only once. The data derive from a study of control samples from healthy donors and cancer patients. The CDR3 loop spans 16 amino acids. V lost 1 base, J lost 0 bases, and 10 bases lay in between. In germline, CDR1 is SEHNR, CDR2 FQNEAQ (reference sequence). The source is a man in his fifties with head and neck cancer. V usage is TRBV7-9 and J usage is TRBJ1-5, with a tentative D call TRBD1 (6 bases). Material: PBMCs. The CDR3 bases are TGTGCCAGCAGCTTAGACAGGGATTATAGCAATCAGCCCCAGCATTTT. Protein: CASSLDRDYSNQPQHF.